The 30 T cell receptor beta chains below all came from one sample that was sequenced in a study of blood T cell repertoires in COVID-19. Assay: immunoSEQ multiplex PCR; the TCRdb copy retains only in-frame clones and omits some. The sample gives over 130,000 clones, 70% to 80% of which show up once; approximately 9% is in the top ten. Sequenced material: peripheral blood. These receptors all stem from a woman aged 45 to 65 with active or convalescent COVID-19.

The V call is TRBV4-1, the J call TRBJ1-4; TRBD1 is a possible D gene (5 bases). From germline, CDR1 is MGHRA and CDR2 YSYEKL. This CDR3 region has 16 residues. V was shortened by 3 bases and J by 8 bases, with 19 bases between the two germline ends. The CDR3 region is CASSQGGDPWNEKLFF. CDR3 DNA sequence: TGCGCCAGCAGCCAGGGAGGGGACCCCTGGAACGAAAAACTGTTTTTT.

V and J are TRBV27 and TRBJ1-6; 9 bases map to TRBD1. J was trimmed by 7 bases and V by 0 bases; bases with no gene match: 7. The length of the CDR3 is 17 residues. In germline, CDR1 is MNHEY, CDR2 SMNVEV (reference sequence). Here the CDR3 DNA reads TGTGCCAGCAGTTTATCGACAGGGGGGCTTGTCAATTCACCCCTCCACTTT. Its protein is CASSLSTGGLVNSPLHF.

V gene TRBV6-1 combines with J gene TRBJ2-7, with 13 bases aligning to TRBD2. Trimming took 3 bases from V and 5 from J; bases not matched to a gene: 7. CDR1 is MNHNS, CDR2 SASEGT, per germline. This CDR3 has 16 residues. The CDR3 coding sequence is TGTGCCAGCAGTGAGCGGGGACTAGCGGGAACCGACGAGCAGTACTTC. Its protein product is CASSERGLAGTDEQYF.

The chain joins TRBV15 to TRBJ1-1; possibly TRBD1 for D (5 bases). The germline V gene encodes CDR1 LNHNV and CDR2 YYDKDF (reference sequence). V was clipped by 0 bases and J by 1 base, with 12 bases between them. The CDR3 extends over 16 amino acids. The CDR3 region has the DNA TGTGCCACCAGCAGAGATGGGGGGGATTGGAACACTGAAGCTTTCTTT. It codes for CATSRDGGDWNTEAFF.

V and J are TRBV7-7 and TRBJ1-1; perhaps TRBD1 as D (6 bases). V was clipped by 5 bases and J by 3 bases, with 10 bases between them. The CDR3 covers 13 residues. From germline, CDR1 is SSHAT and CDR2 FNYEAQ (reference sequence). The CDR3: CASSLRQDTEAFF. The CDR3 nucleotides are TGTGCCAGCAGCCTGAGACAGGACACTGAAGCTTTCTTT.

V is TRBV6-5 and J is TRBJ1-4, with 7 bases lining up with TRBD1. Germline-derived CDR1 and CDR2 are MNHEY and SVGAGI. J lost 7 bases, V lost 5 bases, and 10 bases had no gene match. The CDR3 covers 15 residues. For the CDR3, the DNA is TGTGCCAGCAGTCTGAGGACAGGCGATCTTGAAAAACTGTTTTTT. Encoded protein: CASSLRTGDLEKLFF.

The rearrangement joins TRBV7-2 to TRBJ1-5; a weak D match, TRBD1 (5 bases). CDR3 length: 14 amino acids. Deletions cut 2 bases from V and 3 bases from J, with 8 bases between. Germline CDR1 reads SGHTA; CDR2 reads FQGNSA. DNA of the CDR3: TGTGCCAGCAGCTTAACACAGGACAATCAGCCCCAGCATTTT. The encoded protein is CASSLTQDNQPQHF.

The rearrangement uses TRBV6-2 or TRBV6-3 and TRBJ2-1, with D possibly TRBD2 on 5 matching bases. Germline-derived CDR1 and CDR2 are MNHEY and SVGEGT. Trimming removed 2 bases at V and 6 bases at J, with 5 bases between. The CDR3 is 12 residues long. The CDR3 nucleotides are TGTGCCAGCAGTTACGGAGGCAATGAGCAGTTCTTC. Translated: CASSYGGNEQFF.

J is TRBJ2-1 and V is TRBV6-5, with 8 bases aligning to TRBD2. CDR3 length: 16 residues. Per germline, CDR1 MNHEY and CDR2 SVGAGI. Trimming took 0 bases from V and 4 from J; bases not matched to a gene: 5. The CDR3 sequence is CASSYSSGGAYNEQFF. CDR3 DNA sequence: TGTGCCAGCAGTTACTCGAGCGGGGGCGCTTACAATGAGCAGTTCTTC.

This clone was recorded a few times. V is TRBV7-8 and J is TRBJ1-2, with a tentative D call TRBD1 (6 bases). V was shortened by 4 bases and J by 8 bases, with 11 bases between the two germline ends. The CDR3 has 12 residues. Germline-derived CDR1 and CDR2 are SGHVS and FQNEAQ. This chain's CDR3 is CASSYHREGYTF. CDR3 in DNA: TGTGCCAGCAGCTACCACAGGGAGGGCTACACCTTC.

The chain recombines TRBV7-2 with TRBJ2-1; the match to TRBD2 covers 7 bases. V shed 1 base and J 7 bases; nucleotides not matched to a gene: 4. The CDR3 is 14 residues long. Per germline, CDR1 SGHTA and CDR2 FQGNSA. CDR3 region: CASSLVLASNEQFF. Here the CDR3 DNA reads TGTGCCAGCAGCTTAGTACTAGCGAGTAATGAGCAGTTCTTC.

In its sample, this clone was seen a few times. The chain employs TRBV7-3 and TRBJ2-1, with 8 bases lining up with TRBD2. Germline CDR1 and CDR2: SGHTA and FQGTGA. The CDR3 has 17 residues. V trimming: 5 bases; J trimming: 4 bases; junction bases outside the gene matches: 13. The DNA of the CDR3 is TGTGCCAGCAGCCCTCACCAACTAGCGGAGGGTTACAATGAGCAGTTCTTC. Translation gives CASSPHQLAEGYNEQFF.

V gene TRBV7-2 combines with J gene TRBJ1-1; D may be TRBD1 (6 bases). The V end lost 1 base, the J end lost 8 bases, and 11 bases lay between the germline ends. The CDR3 length is 13 residues. Germline V gene lookup returns CDR1 SGHTA and CDR2 FQGNSA. The CDR3 sequence: CASSLEGDREAFF. The CDR3 region has the DNA TGTGCCAGCAGCTTAGAGGGAGACAGGGAAGCTTTCTTT.

The chain employs TRBV4-2 and TRBJ2-4; D perhaps matches TRBD2 (6 bases). Germline V lookup: CDR1 LGHNA, CDR2 YNFKEQ. The V end was cut by 5 bases, the J end by 6 bases, with 14 bases between. This CDR3 has 14 amino acids. In DNA, the CDR3 is TGTGCCAGCAGCTCGGACGGGGGAAGAAACATTCAGTACTTC. It yields the protein CASSSDGGRNIQYF.

This chain uses TRBV7-9 with TRBJ1-1; TRBD1 might be the D (6 bases). This CDR3 comprises 14 residues. Germline V gene lookup returns CDR1 SEHNR and CDR2 FQNEAQ (reference sequence). V lost 5 bases to trimming and J lost 5 bases, with 15 bases between them. The CDR3 coding sequence is TGTGCCAGCAGCGCGTACAGGGATGAAACTGAAGCTTTCTTT. It codes for CASSAYRDETEAFF.

The chain recombines TRBV7-2 with TRBJ1-1; TRBD1 aligns across 7 bases. CDR1 is SGHTA, CDR2 FQGNSA, per germline. Trimming removed 5 bases from V and 4 bases from J; junction bases left unmatched: 4. This CDR3 is built from 13 residues. The CDR3 loop reads CASSIQGSTEAFF. The CDR3 DNA follows: TGTGCCAGCAGCATACAGGGGAGCACTGAAGCTTTCTTT.

The J gene is TRBJ2-6, the V gene TRBV11-2, with TRBD2 matching 7 bases. The CDR3 covers 17 residues. Germline loops: CDR1 SGHAT, CDR2 FQNNGV. The V segment lost 1 base and the J segment 0 bases; nucleotides outside the gene matches: 3. The CDR3 region has the DNA TGTGCCAGCAGCTTAGGGGACTATCCCTCTGGGGCCAACGTCCTGACTTTC. It is translated as CASSLGDYPSGANVLTF.

The J gene is TRBJ1-6, the V gene TRBV4-3; D is uncertain. There are 15 residues in the CDR3. V was clipped by 1 base and J by 8 bases, with 12 bases between them. Germline-derived CDR1 and CDR2 are LGHNA and YSLEER. The CDR3 DNA sequence: TGCGCCAGCAGCCAAGTCTGGACGGGAGATTCACCCCTCCACTTT. It is translated as CASSQVWTGDSPLHF.

As DNA, the CDR3 is TGCGCCAGCAGCCATCCATCTGGGTCCCACAGGGCAACCTACAATGAGCAGTTCTTC. Translated: CASSHPSGSHRATYNEQFF. This chain connects TRBV4-3 to TRBJ2-1; possible D gene TRBD1, 6 bases. The CDR3 contains 19 residues. Germline V gene lookup returns CDR1 LGHNA and CDR2 YSLEER. Trimming left V 3 bases short and J 2 bases short, with 23 bases between.

The V and J genes are TRBV27 and TRBJ2-3; D might be TRBD2 (6 bases). Trimming took off 3 bases at V and 1 base at J, with 17 bases between the two ends. CDR1 and CDR2 (germline): MNHEY, SMNVEV (reference sequence). CDR3 length equals 17 residues. The chain's CDR3 is CASSLDGGDCCTDTQYF. As DNA, the CDR3 is TGTGCCAGCAGTTTGGATGGTGGGGACTGTTGCACAGATACGCAGTATTTT.

The V and J genes are TRBV10-3 and TRBJ2-2, with 9 nucleotides matching TRBD2. Trimming took 6 bases from V and 5 from J; bases not matched to a gene: 10. This CDR3 spans 16 amino acids. Germline V lookup: CDR1 ENHRY, CDR2 SYGVKD. The CDR3, as DNA: TGTGCCATCAGCAGTACTAGCGGGCAAGCGACCGGGGAGCTGTTTTTT. Translated: CAISSTSGQATGELFF.

This chain links TRBV5-1 with TRBJ1-1; 8 bases fit TRBD1. Germline trimming cut 0 bases from V and 2 bases from J; bases unmatched to any gene: 3. The CDR3 contains 15 residues. Germline assignment: CDR1 SGHRS and CDR2 YFSETQ. The CDR3 nucleotides read TGCGCCAGCAGCTTGGGGACAGGGCGTAACACTGAAGCTTTCTTT. Protein product: CASSLGTGRNTEAFF.

The chain is built from TRBV11-1 and TRBJ1-1; no clear D. The CDR3 covers 13 residues. Deletions cut 3 bases from V and 2 bases from J, with 7 bases between. CDR1 SGHAT and CDR2 FQDESV come from the germline V gene (reference sequence). The CDR3 DNA follows: TGTGCCAGCAGCTTCGCCTATAACACTGAAGCTTTCTTT. This encodes CASSFAYNTEAFF.

This chain uses TRBV29-1 with TRBJ1-1; tentative D call: TRBD1 (6 bases). Trimming removed 6 bases at V and 0 bases at J, with 11 bases between. The CDR3 totals 13 residues. The germline gives CDR1 SQVTM, CDR2 ANQGSEA. The CDR3 reads CSVAQGMNTEAFF. CDR3 coding DNA: TGCAGCGTAGCCCAGGGGATGAACACTGAAGCTTTCTTT.

The chain is built from TRBV28 and TRBJ1-1; D gene uncertain. Germline V gene lookup returns CDR1 MDHEN and CDR2 SYDVKM. This CDR3 is built from 12 residues. V was clipped by 5 bases and J by 9 bases, with 13 bases between them. The CDR3, as DNA: TGTGCCAGCAGTCCCCCCACGGTGAAAGCTTTCTTT. It yields the protein CASSPPTVKAFF.

The chain joins TRBV6-2 or TRBV6-3 to TRBJ1-1, with a possible D match to TRBD1 (5 bases). The CDR3 sequence is 14 residues long. CDR1 and CDR2 (germline): MNHEY, SVGEGT. V was cut by 0 bases and J by 5 bases, with 10 bases left in between. The CDR3: CASSYSQGWTEAFF. The CDR3 DNA sequence: TGTGCCAGCAGTTACTCTCAGGGTTGGACTGAAGCTTTCTTT.

This clone was detected only a few times. This rearrangement joins TRBV6-5 to TRBJ1-1; unclear D gene. Germline CDR1 and CDR2: MNHEY and SVGAGI. CDR3 length: 13 amino acids. V lost 11 bases and J lost 2, with 15 bases in between. The DNA for the CDR3 is TGTGCCGGTTCGACATTCACCAACACTGAAGCTTTCTTT. It encodes CAGSTFTNTEAFF.

J is TRBJ1-5 and V is TRBV6-2 or TRBV6-3, with unresolved D. The CDR3 loop spans 14 amino acids. Germline loops: CDR1 MNHEY, CDR2 SVGEGT. V lost 2 bases, J lost 6 bases, and 11 bases lay in between. CDR3 nucleotide sequence: TGTGCCAGCAGTTACGAAGGGAGCGGTCAGCCCCAGCATTTT. Translated: CASSYEGSGQPQHF.

In its sample, this clone was seen a few times. In DNA form, the CDR3 reads TGTGCCAGCAGCCTCCGGGACTCCTATAATTCACCCCTCCACTTT. It codes for CASSLRDSYNSPLHF. The chain carries TRBV11-2 and TRBJ1-6, with D unresolved. Germline loops: CDR1 SGHAT, CDR2 FQNNGV. The CDR3 spans 15 residues. Trimming took 5 bases from V and 0 from J, leaving 8 bases between them.

This clone was recorded only once. This chain uses TRBV28 with TRBJ2-5; D call uncertain. Germline CDR1 reads MDHEN; CDR2 reads SYDVKM. There are 12 residues in the CDR3. Trimming shortened V by 2 bases and J by 4 bases, and 5 bases separated the two germline ends. CDR3 coding DNA: TGTGCCAGCAGTTTAGTCAGAGAGACCCAGTACTTC. As protein: CASSLVRETQYF.